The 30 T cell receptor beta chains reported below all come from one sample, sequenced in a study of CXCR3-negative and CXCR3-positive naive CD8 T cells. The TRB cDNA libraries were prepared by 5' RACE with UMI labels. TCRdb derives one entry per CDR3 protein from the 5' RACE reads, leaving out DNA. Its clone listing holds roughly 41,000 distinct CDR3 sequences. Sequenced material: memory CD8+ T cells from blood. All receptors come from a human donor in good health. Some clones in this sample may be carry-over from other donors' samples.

The CDR3 sequence is CASSFDREAGTEAFF. V usage is TRBV7-2 and J usage is TRBJ1-1; the TRBD1 assignment by TCRdb is unverifiable without DNA. Germline lookup yields CDR1 SGHTA and CDR2 FQGNSA. The CDR3 runs to 15 residues.

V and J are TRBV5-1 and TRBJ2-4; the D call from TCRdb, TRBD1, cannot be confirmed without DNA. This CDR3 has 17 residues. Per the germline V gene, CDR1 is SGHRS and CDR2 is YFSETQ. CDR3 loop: CASSAGQSGVAKNIQYF.

This chain's CDR3 is CASGGGETGNEQFF. The J gene is TRBJ2-1, the V gene TRBV10-1; TCRdb names TRBD1, which stays unverified in the absence of DNA. This CDR3 has 14 residues. Germline V gives CDR1 WNHNN, CDR2 SYGVQD (reference sequence).

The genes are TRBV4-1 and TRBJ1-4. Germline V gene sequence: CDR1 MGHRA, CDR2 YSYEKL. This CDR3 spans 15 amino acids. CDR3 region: CASSHPRGLNEKLFF.

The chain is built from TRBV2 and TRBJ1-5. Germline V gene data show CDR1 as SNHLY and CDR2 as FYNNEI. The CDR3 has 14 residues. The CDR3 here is CASVKGTGNQPQHF.

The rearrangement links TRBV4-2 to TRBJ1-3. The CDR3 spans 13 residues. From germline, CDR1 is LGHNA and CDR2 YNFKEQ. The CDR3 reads CASSQDSGNTIYF.

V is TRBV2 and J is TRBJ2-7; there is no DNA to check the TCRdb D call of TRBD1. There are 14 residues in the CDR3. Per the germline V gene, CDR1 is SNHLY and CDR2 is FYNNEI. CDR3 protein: CASAMGGTHYEQYF.

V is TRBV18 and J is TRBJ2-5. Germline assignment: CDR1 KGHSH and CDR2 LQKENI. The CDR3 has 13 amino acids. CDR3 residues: CASSPSRGETQYF.

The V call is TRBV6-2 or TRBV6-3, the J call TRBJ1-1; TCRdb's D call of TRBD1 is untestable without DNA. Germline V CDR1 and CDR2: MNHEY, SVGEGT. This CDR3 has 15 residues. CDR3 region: CASSLTGTGRTEAFF.

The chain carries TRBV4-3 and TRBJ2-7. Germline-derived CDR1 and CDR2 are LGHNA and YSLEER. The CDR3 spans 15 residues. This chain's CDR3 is CASSQDRGSSYEQYF.

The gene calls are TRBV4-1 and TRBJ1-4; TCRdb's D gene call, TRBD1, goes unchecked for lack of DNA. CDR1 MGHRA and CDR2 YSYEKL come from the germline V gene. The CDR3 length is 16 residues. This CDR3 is CASSRLVGQGNEKLFF.

CDR3: CASREPAFTEAFF. The J gene is TRBJ1-1, the V gene TRBV12-3 or TRBV12-4. CDR3 length: 13 residues.

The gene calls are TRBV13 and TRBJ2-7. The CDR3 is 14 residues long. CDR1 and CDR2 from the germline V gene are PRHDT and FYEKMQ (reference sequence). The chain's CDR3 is CASSLAQRIYEQYF.

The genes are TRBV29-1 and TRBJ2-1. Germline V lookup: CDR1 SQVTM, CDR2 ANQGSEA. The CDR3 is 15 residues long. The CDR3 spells CSVGGWGSSYNEQFF.

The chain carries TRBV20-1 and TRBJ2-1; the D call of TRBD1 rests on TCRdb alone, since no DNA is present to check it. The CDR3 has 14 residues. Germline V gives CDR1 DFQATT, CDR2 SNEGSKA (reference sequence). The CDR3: CSAAGGSAYNEQFF.

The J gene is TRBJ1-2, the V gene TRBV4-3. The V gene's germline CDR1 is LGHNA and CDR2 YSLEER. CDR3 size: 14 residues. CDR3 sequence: CASSQDLPFNGYTF.

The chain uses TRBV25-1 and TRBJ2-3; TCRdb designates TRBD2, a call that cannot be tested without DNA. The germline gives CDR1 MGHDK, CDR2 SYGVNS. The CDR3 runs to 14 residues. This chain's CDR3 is CAPPGEGGTDTQYF.

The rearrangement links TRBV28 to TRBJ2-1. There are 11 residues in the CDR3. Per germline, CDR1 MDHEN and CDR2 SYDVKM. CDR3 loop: CATAGYNEQFF.

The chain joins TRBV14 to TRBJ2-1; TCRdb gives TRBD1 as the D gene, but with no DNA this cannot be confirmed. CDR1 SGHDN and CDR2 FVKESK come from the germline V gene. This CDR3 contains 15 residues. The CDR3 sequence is CASSHPGQGANEQFF.

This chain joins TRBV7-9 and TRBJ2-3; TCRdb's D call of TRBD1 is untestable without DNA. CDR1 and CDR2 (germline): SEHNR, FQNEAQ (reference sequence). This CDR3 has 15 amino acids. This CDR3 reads CASSPPRTSTDTQYF.

The CDR3 is CASRPLAGAYNEQFF. The chain links TRBV28 to TRBJ2-1; TCRdb picks TRBD2, but there is no DNA to check that call. The germline CDR1 and CDR2 sequences are MDHEN and SYDVKM. There are 15 residues in the CDR3.

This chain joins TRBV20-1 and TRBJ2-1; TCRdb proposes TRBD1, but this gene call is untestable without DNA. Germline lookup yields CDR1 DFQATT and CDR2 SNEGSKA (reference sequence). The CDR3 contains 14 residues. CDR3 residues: CSAREGGPYNEQFF.

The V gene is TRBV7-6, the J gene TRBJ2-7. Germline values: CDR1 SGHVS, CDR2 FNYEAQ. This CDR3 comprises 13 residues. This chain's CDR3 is CASSQVASYEQYF. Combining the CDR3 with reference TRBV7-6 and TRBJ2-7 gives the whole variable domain GAGVSQSPRYKVTKRGQDVALRCDPISGHVSLYWYRQALGQGPEFLTYFNYEAQQDKSGLPNDRFSAERPEGSISTLTIQRTEQRDSAMYRCASSQVASYEQYFGPGTRLTVT.

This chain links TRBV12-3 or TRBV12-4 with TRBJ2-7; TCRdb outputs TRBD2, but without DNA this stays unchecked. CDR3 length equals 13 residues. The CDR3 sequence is CASRAPGPGEQYF.

The CDR3 sequence is CASSLNPDWEAFF. This sequence joins TRBV7-9 and TRBJ1-1; the TCRdb D gene call, TRBD1, has no DNA to confirm it. Germline V lookup: CDR1 SEHNR, CDR2 FQNEAQ (reference sequence). The length of the CDR3 is 13 residues.

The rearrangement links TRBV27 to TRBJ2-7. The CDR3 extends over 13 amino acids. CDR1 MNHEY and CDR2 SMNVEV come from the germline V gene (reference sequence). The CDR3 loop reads CASRGSGTYEQYF.

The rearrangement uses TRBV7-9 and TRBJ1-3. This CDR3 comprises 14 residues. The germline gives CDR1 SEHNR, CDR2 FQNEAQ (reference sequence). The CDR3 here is CASSSGSSGNTIYF.

CDR3 sequence reads: CASSQERGSTEAFF. The chain carries TRBV14 and TRBJ1-1; as DNA is missing, the TRBD1 call by TCRdb cannot be tested. Germline V lookup: CDR1 SGHDN, CDR2 FVKESK. The CDR3 has 14 residues.

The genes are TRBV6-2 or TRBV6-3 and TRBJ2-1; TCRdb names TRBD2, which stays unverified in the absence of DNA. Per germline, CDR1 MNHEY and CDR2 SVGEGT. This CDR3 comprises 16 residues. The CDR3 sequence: CASSYLTSGGPNEQFF.

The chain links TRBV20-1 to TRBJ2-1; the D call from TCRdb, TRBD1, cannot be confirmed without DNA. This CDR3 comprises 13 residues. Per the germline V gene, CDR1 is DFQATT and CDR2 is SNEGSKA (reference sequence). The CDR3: CSARDPRGTEQFF.